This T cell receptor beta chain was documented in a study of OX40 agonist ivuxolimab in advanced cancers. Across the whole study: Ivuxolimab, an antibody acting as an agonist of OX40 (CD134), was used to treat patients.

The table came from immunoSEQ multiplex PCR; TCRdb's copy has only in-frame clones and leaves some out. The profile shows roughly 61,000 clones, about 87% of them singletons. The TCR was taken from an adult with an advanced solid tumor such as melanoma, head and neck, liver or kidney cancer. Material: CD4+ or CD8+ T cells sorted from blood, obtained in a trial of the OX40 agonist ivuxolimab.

The DNA of the CDR3 is TGTGCCAGCAGCTTAACTGATCAGCCCCAGCATTTT. This gives the protein CASSLTDQPQHF. This chain uses TRBV7-9 with TRBJ1-5; D remains unclear. CDR1 is SEHNR, CDR2 FQNEAQ, per germline (reference sequence). The CDR3 runs to 12 residues. V lost 2 bases to trimming and J lost 5 bases, with 4 bases between them.